Reported below is one T cell receptor beta chain. The data were taken from a study of blood T cell repertoires in COVID-19. Sequenced by immunoSEQ multiplex PCR; TCRdb stores in-frame clones only, minus some. The data show 390,000 or so clones, about nine tenths seen once. Trimming took off 3 bases at V and 2 bases at J, with 9 bases between the two ends. Germline V lookup: CDR1 LGHNT, CDR2 FRNRAP. The CDR3 length is 14 residues. Specimen: peripheral blood. V gene TRBV12-5 combines with J gene TRBJ2-3; perhaps TRBD2 as D (5 bases). This receptor was identified in a woman aged 25-40 years with active or convalescent COVID-19. The CDR3 nucleotides read TGTGCTAGTGGTTTAGGCGGGTCCACAGATACGCAGTATTTT. It specifies CASGLGGSTDTQYF.